Here is one TCR beta chain with its context. No antigen is known for it. The time point was: newly diagnosed GD, antithyroid drugs for less than 3 months. RNA extracted from PBMCs served as the sequencing template. This entry comes from a study of regulatory T cells in long-lasting Graves disease. Background on the study: For a period under 3 months, newly diagnosed Graves' patients had taken antithyroid drugs.

The germline CDR1 and CDR2 sequences are MGHDK and SYGVNS. J gave up 5 bases and V 2 bases, and 6 bases lay outside the gene matches. The CDR3 totals 16 residues. Arm-PCR of CDR3 regions with iRepertoire HTBI primers generated TCR beta libraries. Each CDR3 protein gets one entry after TCRdb re-called the multiplex PCR reads with MiXCR. This table holds 530,000 or so distinct CDR3 sequences, about 16% found once. Findings and caveats of the study: Persistent cases favored TRBV28, TRBJ1-2 and TRBJ2-5.

This sample was shared with a second study, whose subject was T cells in Graves' hyperthyroidism and ophthalmopathy. That report notes: Stable Graves' hyperthyroidism meant no ophthalmopathy progression within 18 months. Primed by the HTBI set, a first-round RT-PCR was run on the TCR CDR3.

The V call is TRBV25-1, the J call TRBJ2-3, with 11 bases matching TRBD1. The clonotype originates from a man younger than 35 with Graves disease. Sequencing was performed on peripheral blood mononuclear cells (PBMCs), taken at new diagnosis, from a patient treated with antithyroid drugs. The CDR3 region has the DNA TGTGCCAGCAGTGAAATTTGGGGACAGGGGGGAGATACGCAGTATTTT. Its protein product is CASSEIWGQGGDTQYF.